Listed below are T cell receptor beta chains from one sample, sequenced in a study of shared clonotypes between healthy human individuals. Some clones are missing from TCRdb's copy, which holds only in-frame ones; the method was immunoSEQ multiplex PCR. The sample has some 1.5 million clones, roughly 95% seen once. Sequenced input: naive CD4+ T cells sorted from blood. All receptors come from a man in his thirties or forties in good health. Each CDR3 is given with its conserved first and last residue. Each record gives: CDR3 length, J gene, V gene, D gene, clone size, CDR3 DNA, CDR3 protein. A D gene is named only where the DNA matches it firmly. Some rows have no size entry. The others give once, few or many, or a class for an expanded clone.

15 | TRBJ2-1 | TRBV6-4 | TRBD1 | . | TGTGCCAGCAGTGACCCGGGACAGGCGATAAATGAGCAGTTCTTC | CASSDPGQAINEQFF
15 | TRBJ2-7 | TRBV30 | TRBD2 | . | TGTGCCTGGAGGAGCAGCGGGATCCGGCTTTACGAGCAGTACTTC | CAWRSSGIRLYEQYF
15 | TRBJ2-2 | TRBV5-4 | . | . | TGTGCCAGCAGCTTACAGGGGGGGGACACCGGGGAGCTGTTTTTT | CASSLQGGDTGELFF
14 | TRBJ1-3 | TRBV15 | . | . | TGTGCCACCACACAGGGCGGATCAGGAAACACCATATATTTT | CATTQGGSGNTIYF
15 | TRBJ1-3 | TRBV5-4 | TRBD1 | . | TGTGCCAGCAGCACCGGGACAGGGAGGCGGAACACCATATATTTT | CASSTGTGRRNTIYF
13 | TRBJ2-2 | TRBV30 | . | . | TGTGCCTGGAGCCAAAGGGCCGGCGGGGAGCTGTTTTTT | CAWSQRAGGELFF
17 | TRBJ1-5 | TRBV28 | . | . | TGTGCCAGCAGTTTAGGGGGGGCAGCAGTAAGGGGTCAGCCCCAGCATTTT | CASSLGGAAVRGQPQHF
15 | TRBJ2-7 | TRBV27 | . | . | TGTGCCAGCAGTTTTGTGGCGGGCCTGAGCTACGAGCAGTACTTC | CASSFVAGLSYEQYF
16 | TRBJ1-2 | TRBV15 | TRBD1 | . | TGTGCCACCAGCGCCCGTTACAGGGGGCAATGGTATGGCTACACCTTC | CATSARYRGQWYGYTF
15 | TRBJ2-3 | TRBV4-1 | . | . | TGCGCCAGCAGCCAAGATCAGGTTTCCACAGATACGCAGTATTTT | CASSQDQVSTDTQYF
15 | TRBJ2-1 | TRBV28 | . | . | TGTGCCACCTGGATCCGGGACAAAACCTACAATGAGCAGTTCTTC | CATWIRDKTYNEQFF
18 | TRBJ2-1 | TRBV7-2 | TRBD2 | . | TGTGCCAGCAGCCAATCGGGTCTAGCGGGAAGCTCCTACAATGAGCAGTTCTTC | CASSQSGLAGSSYNEQFF
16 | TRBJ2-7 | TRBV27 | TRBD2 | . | TGTGCCAGCAGGAGAAAAGGGACTAGCGAGTCCTACGAGCAGTACTTC | CASRRKGTSESYEQYF
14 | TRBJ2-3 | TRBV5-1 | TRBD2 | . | TGCGCCAGCAGCTTGTTCGGGGGAGGGGATACGCAGTATTTT | CASSLFGGGDTQYF
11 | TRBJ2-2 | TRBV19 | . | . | TGTGCCAGTAGTTCCGCTGGGGAGCTGTTTTTT | CASSSAGELFF
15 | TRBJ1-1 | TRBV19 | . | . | TGTGCCAGTAGCCCCTCACTAGGGTTGAGCACTGAAGCTTTCTTT | CASSPSLGLSTEAFF
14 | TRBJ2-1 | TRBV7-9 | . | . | TGTGCCAGCAGCGCGCGTCACGGGCCCAATGAGCAGTTCTTC | CASSARHGPNEQFF
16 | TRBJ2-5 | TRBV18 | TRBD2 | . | TGTGCCAGCTCACTAAAAGCGGGAGGGACGGGAGAGACCCAGTACTTC | CASSLKAGGTGETQYF
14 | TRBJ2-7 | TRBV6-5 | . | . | TGTGCCAGCAGGGGAACAGGGAAACAAAACGAGCAGTACTTC | CASRGTGKQNEQYF
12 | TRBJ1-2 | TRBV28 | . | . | TGTGCCACCGGGTTAACCCACGCGGGCTACACCTTC | CATGLTHAGYTF
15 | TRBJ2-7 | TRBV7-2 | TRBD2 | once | TGTGCCAGCAGCTTAGGACTAGCGGGACAAGGCGAGCAGTACTTC | CASSLGLAGQGEQYF
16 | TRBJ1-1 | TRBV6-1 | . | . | TGTGCCAGCAGTGCCCCCTTTGGGGGGATGAACACTGAAGCTTTCTTT | CASSAPFGGMNTEAFF